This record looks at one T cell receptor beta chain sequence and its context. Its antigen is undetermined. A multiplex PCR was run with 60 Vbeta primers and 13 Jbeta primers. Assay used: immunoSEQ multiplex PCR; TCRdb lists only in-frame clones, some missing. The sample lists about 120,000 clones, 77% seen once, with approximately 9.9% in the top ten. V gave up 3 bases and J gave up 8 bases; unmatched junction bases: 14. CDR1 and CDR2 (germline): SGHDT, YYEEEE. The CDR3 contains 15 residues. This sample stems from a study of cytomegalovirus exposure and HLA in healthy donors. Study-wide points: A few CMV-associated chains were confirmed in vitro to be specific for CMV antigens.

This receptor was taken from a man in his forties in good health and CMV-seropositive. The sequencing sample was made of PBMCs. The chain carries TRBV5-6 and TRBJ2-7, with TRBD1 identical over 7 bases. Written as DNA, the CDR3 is TGTGCCAGCAGCTCACTAATAGACAGGGCCTCCCAGCAGTACTTC. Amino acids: CASSSLIDRASQQYF.